This TCR beta chain was sequenced during a study of shared T cell receptors in the human thymus. The CDR3 spans 18 residues. CDR1 SQVTM and CDR2 ANQGSEA come from the germline V gene. Trimming took off 3 bases at V and 0 bases at J, with 23 bases between the two ends. Produced via immunoSEQ multiplex PCR; TCRdb's table is partial and in-frame only. The sample yields 640,000 or so clones, 87% seen once. This sample also belongs to another study, concerning human thymus T cells. As reported in that work: Obtained as resections during corrective heart surgery, the thymus tissue was then studied. An apparent bias in V and J gene usage was seen in thymic and blood repertoires. Overlap was high between thymic repertoires from unrelated individuals, as reported in related research.

This clonotype was sampled from a boy younger than two with a congenital heart defect. Sequenced sample: thymocytes. The J gene is TRBJ1-1, the V gene TRBV29-1; D ambiguous. CDR3: CSVDDVRDRIRMNTEAFF. CDR3 sequence (DNA): TGCAGCGTTGACGATGTCCGGGATCGAATCCGCATGAACACTGAAGCTTTCTTT. Full variable domain (remainder filled in from reference TRBV29-1 and TRBJ1-1): SAVISQKPSRDICQRGTSLTIQCQVDSQVTMMFWYRQQPGQSLTLIATANQGSEATYESGFVIDKFPISRPNLTFSTLTVSNMSPEDSSIYLCSVDDVRDRIRMNTEAFFGQGTRLTVV.